Shown below are 29 T cell receptor beta chains from a single sample sequenced in a study of metastatic and nonmetastatic thyroid tumors. MiXCR re-clonotyped the PCR reads for TCRdb. This sample has about 59,000 clones; roughly 16% occur once, and the top ten carry about 8.4%. Patients had received no treatment of any kind before thyroid surgery. The sample taken for sequencing was blood. The receptors derive from a male donor with papillary thyroid cancer or a benign thyroid nodule (not recorded which). Some clones in this sample may be carry-over from other donors' samples.

To note about this clone: It may be a read error: a sequence one base away is much more abundant. This chain links TRBV7-9 with TRBJ1-2; D unclear. Germline V gives CDR1 SEHNR, CDR2 FQNEAQ (reference sequence). This CDR3 is 13 amino acids long. The CDR3 nucleotides are TGTGACAGCACGGTGGACGGACCCTATGGCTACACCTTC. It codes for CDSTVDGPYGYTF.

This clone was seen repeatedly, ten times or more. V is TRBV27 and J is TRBJ2-5; the match to TRBD2 covers 7 bases. In germline, CDR1 is MNHEY, CDR2 SMNVEV (reference sequence). With V trimmed by 5 bases and J by 4 bases, 7 bases remained unmatched. This CDR3 is built from 14 residues. The CDR3 nucleotides read TGTGCCAGCAGTCGTGCGGGGGTAAGAGAGACCCAGTACTTC. This encodes CASSRAGVRETQYF.

This clone was seen many times. Mismatch with germline at one junction end may stem from a read error. The J gene is TRBJ2-3, the V gene TRBV7-7; D call uncertain. This CDR3 is built from 14 residues. Per germline, CDR1 SSHAT and CDR2 FNYEAQ (reference sequence). As DNA, the CDR3 is TGTGCTAGCAGCTTCGGTTCCGGCACAGATACGCAGTATTTT. Amino acids: CASSFGSGTDTQYF.

In its sample, this clone was seen many times. This sequence joins TRBV2 and TRBJ1-1; possibly TRBD1 for D (5 bases). With 6 bases removed from V and 0 bases from J, the gap between germline ends came to 11 bases. The CDR3 loop spans 14 amino acids. Germline V gives CDR1 SNHLY, CDR2 FYNNEI. The CDR3 coding sequence is TGTGCCAGCAGGTGGCGGGGGATGAACACTGAAGCTTTCTTT. Amino acids: CASRWRGMNTEAFF. Variable domain in full (rest from reference TRBV2 and TRBJ1-1): EPEVTQTPSHQVTQMGQEVILRCVPISNHLYFYWYRQILGQKVEFLVSFYNNEISEKSEIFDDQFSVERPDGSNFTLKIRSTKLEDSAMYFCASRWRGMNTEAFFGQGTRLTVV.

In this sample, this clone turned up many times. The genes are TRBV3-1 and TRBJ2-3; 11 nucleotides agree with TRBD2. V was clipped by 7 bases and J by 6 bases; unmatched bases: 3. CDR3 length equals 13 residues. The germline V gene has CDR1 LGHDT and CDR2 YNNKEL (reference sequence). The CDR3 reads CASTLAGVDTQYF. The CDR3 nucleotides are TGTGCCAGCACACTAGCGGGAGTTGATACGCAGTATTTT.

In its sample, this clone was seen many times. CDR3 coding DNA: TGTGCCAGAGAATATGATTCGAACACCGGGGAGCTGTTTTTT. Protein sequence: CAREYDSNTGELFF. The chain couples TRBV19 to TRBJ2-2, with D unresolved. The germline V gene has CDR1 LNHDA and CDR2 SQIVND (reference sequence). This CDR3 contains 14 residues. Trimming cost V 9 bases and J 0 bases, with 11 bases left between them. Complete variable domain (other parts from reference TRBV19 and TRBJ2-2): DGGITQSPKYLFRKEGQNVTLSCEQNLNHDAMYWYRQDPGQGLRLIYYSQIVNDFQKGDIAEGYSVSREKKESFPLTVTSAQKNPTAFYLCAREYDSNTGELFFGEGSRLTVL.

This clone was recorded many times. CDR3 nucleotide sequence: TGTGCCAGCAGCTTATTGTGGCTAGCCGCCTCGTATTTT. Translated, it gives CASSLLWLAASYF. The chain couples TRBV7-2 to TRBJ2-3; TRBD2 is a possible D gene (5 bases). The CDR3 has 13 amino acids. Germline V gives CDR1 SGHTA, CDR2 FQGNSA. V gave up 2 bases and J gave up 14 bases, with 17 bases separating them.

This clone appeared many times. V is TRBV5-6 and J is TRBJ2-7; 7 bases are shared with TRBD2. The CDR3 is 14 amino acids. Trimming took 2 bases from V and 4 from J; bases not matched to a gene: 6. Per the germline V gene, CDR1 is SGHDT and CDR2 is YYEEEE. CDR3 region: CASSLSGVRYEQYF. In DNA, the CDR3 is TGTGCCAGCAGCTTAAGCGGGGTTAGATACGAGCAGTACTTC.

This clone was seen ten or more times. The V gene is TRBV4-2, the J gene TRBJ2-3; D ambiguous. V dropped 0 bases and J dropped 1 base, with 14 bases sitting between them. The CDR3 is made up of 17 amino acids. Germline V gene lookup returns CDR1 LGHNA and CDR2 YNFKEQ. CDR3 residues: CASSQDRSVLGTDTQYF. The DNA for the CDR3 is TGTGCCAGCAGCCAAGATCGAAGCGTTCTTGGCACAGATACGCAGTATTTT.

This clone has a count of ten or more. The V call is TRBV12-5, the J call TRBJ2-2; D is unresolved. V gave up 5 bases and J gave up 6 bases, with 7 bases separating them. The germline V gene has CDR1 LGHNT and CDR2 FRNRAP. This CDR3 is built from 12 residues. The CDR3 DNA sequence: TGTGCTAGTGGTATCTGGCCCGGGGAGCTGTTTTTT. This sequence encodes CASGIWPGELFF. Drawing the rest from reference TRBV12-5 and TRBJ2-2, the complete variable domain is DARVTQTPRHKVTEMGQEVTMRCQPILGHNTVFWYRQTMMQGLELLAYFRNRAPLDDSGMPKDRFSAEMPDATLATLKIQPSEPRDSAVYFCASGIWPGELFFGEGSRLTVL.

Notes on this clone: Sequence at one end of the junction differs from germline and may be a read error. The chain carries TRBV5-1 and TRBJ2-2; D may match TRBD1 or TRBD2 (6 bases each). This CDR3 contains 15 residues. CDR1 is SGHRS, CDR2 YFSETQ, per germline. CDR3 in amino acids: CASSFGGGNTGKLFF. The CDR3 DNA reads TGCGCCAGCAGCTTCGGAGGGGGGAACACCGGGAAGCTGTTTTTT. Drawing the rest from reference TRBV5-1 and TRBJ2-2, the complete variable domain is KAGVTQTPRYLIKTRGQQVTLSCSPISGHRSVSWYQQTPGQGLQFLFEYFSETQRNKGNFPGRFSGRQFSNSRSEMNVSTLELGDSALYLCASSFGGGNTGKLFFGEGSRLTVL.

There are many counts of this clone. A much more abundant neighbour one base away suggests this may be a read error. The genes are TRBV25-1 and TRBJ1-2; TRBD1 matches 12 bases. Germline trimming cut 7 bases from V and 11 bases from J; bases unmatched to any gene: 8. CDR1 and CDR2 (germline): MGHDK, SYGVNS. This CDR3 region has 13 residues. CDR3 nucleotides: TGTGCCAGCATTTGGCCGGGACAGGGGGCTTACACCTTC. The encoded protein is CASIWPGQGAYTF.

This clone was recorded at least ten times. The V call is TRBV6-1, the J call TRBJ2-3, with 7 positions matching TRBD2. V lost 5 bases to trimming and J lost 2 bases; unmatched junction nucleotides: 7. CDR1 and CDR2 from the germline V gene are MNHNS and SASEGT. The CDR3 spans 15 residues. CDR3 DNA: TGTGCCAGCAGTCCCAGCCTAGCGGTCACAGATACGCAGTATTTT. Protein sequence: CASSPSLAVTDTQYF.

The J gene is TRBJ2-2, the V gene TRBV9; D is perhaps TRBD2 (6 bases). The CDR3 is 17 amino acids. Trimming shortened V by 6 bases and J by 0 bases, and 18 bases separated the two germline ends. Germline CDR1 and CDR2: SGDLS and YYNGEE. CDR3 sequence reads: CASIYPRGVPNTGELFF. The CDR3 DNA follows: TGTGCCAGCATTTACCCCCGCGGGGTCCCGAACACCGGGGAGCTGTTTTTT.

There are many counts of this clone. The DNA of the CDR3 is TGCAGTGCTAGAGCTGGCGGGGGTTACAATGAGCAGTTCTTC. Translation gives CSARAGGGYNEQFF. This chain links TRBV20-1 with TRBJ2-1; 7 bases fit TRBD2. V lost 1 base, J lost 4 bases, and 4 bases stayed unmatched. Germline CDR1 reads DFQATT; CDR2 reads SNEGSKA (reference sequence). CDR3 size: 14 residues.

This clone was detected many times. The rearrangement joins TRBV19 to TRBJ2-5; D is possibly TRBD1 (5 bases). The CDR3 extends over 12 amino acids. The germline gives CDR1 LNHDA, CDR2 SQIVND (reference sequence). The germline V and J ends were trimmed by 8 bases and 5 bases, with 12 bases remaining between them. CDR3 in amino acids: CASGAGMETQYF. The CDR3 coding sequence is TGTGCCAGTGGGGCAGGGATGGAGACCCAGTACTTC.

The rearrangement uses TRBV20-1 and TRBJ2-5, with D unclear. Trimming stripped 7 bases from V and 4 bases from J, with 16 bases between. The CDR3 runs to 13 residues. The germline V gene encodes CDR1 DFQATT and CDR2 SNEGSKA (reference sequence). The CDR3 coding sequence is TGCAGTGTTATTGACGGCGCTCGAGAGACCCAGTACTTC. It translates to CSVIDGARETQYF.

This clone was recorded many times. This chain connects TRBV28 to TRBJ1-4; weak D call: TRBD1 (6 bases). The CDR3 length is 16 residues. Germline V gene data show CDR1 as MDHEN and CDR2 as SYDVKM. Deletions cut 6 bases from V and 9 bases from J, with 23 bases between. CDR3 amino acids: CASRPRTGQETQKLFF. In DNA form, the CDR3 reads TGTGCCAGCAGACCCAGGACGGGACAAGAGACGCAAAAACTGTTTTTT.

This clone was picked up many times. The chain combines TRBV18 with TRBJ2-1; D is possibly TRBD1 (5 bases). Trimming removed 4 bases at V and 5 bases at J, with 9 bases between. Germline V gene data show CDR1 as KGHSH and CDR2 as LQKENI. The length of the CDR3 is 13 residues. This CDR3 reads CASSQLGDNEQFF. DNA of the CDR3: TGTGCCAGCTCACAATTAGGGGACAATGAGCAGTTCTTC. The full variable domain, rest sourced from reference TRBV18 and TRBJ2-1, is NAGVMQNPRHLVRRRGQEARLRCSPMKGHSHVYWYRQLPEEGLKFMVYLQKENIIDESGMPKERFSAEFPKEGPSILRIQQVVRGDSAAYFCASSQLGDNEQFFGPGTRLTVL.

This clone was found a few times. The chain has TRBV5-4 and TRBJ1-2, with 7 bases matching TRBD1. The CDR3 runs 15 residues. The germline V gene has CDR1 SGHNT and CDR2 YYREEE (reference sequence). V lost 3 bases and J lost 2; bases outside the gene matches: 7. CDR3 sequence reads: CASSSGMTGNYGYTF. The DNA of the CDR3 is TGTGCCAGCAGCTCGGGGATGACAGGGAACTATGGCTACACCTTC.

This clone was seen repeatedly, ten times or more. This sample includes further DNA sequences coding for the same CDR3. DNA of the CDR3: TGCGCCAGCAGAGATATCGGAGGTAGTGGGCAAGAGACCCAGTACTTC. Its translation: CASRDIGGSGQETQYF. This chain links TRBV4-1 with TRBJ2-5; D perhaps matches TRBD2 (5 bases). The length of the CDR3 is 16 residues. Between the trimmed V and J ends, which lost 6 bases and 2 bases, there was a span of 19 bases. Germline lookup yields CDR1 MGHRA and CDR2 YSYEKL.

On this clone itself: This may stem from a read error, because a much larger clone lies one nucleotide away. The V gene is TRBV7-9, the J gene TRBJ1-1; no reliable D call. V gave up 8 bases and J gave up 7 bases, with 11 bases separating them. Germline V gene sequence: CDR1 SEHNR, CDR2 FQNEAQ (reference sequence). The CDR3 runs to 11 residues. The CDR3 sequence: CASAASLEAFF. In DNA form, the CDR3 reads TGTGCCAGCGCAGCCTCCCTTGAAGCTTTCTTT.

This clone was counted at least ten times. The V call is TRBV7-2, the J call TRBJ2-3; D could derive from TRBD1 or TRBD2 (5 bases each). CDR3 length equals 11 residues. V lost 6 bases, J lost 4 bases, and 5 bases lay in between. Germline-derived CDR1 and CDR2 are SGHTA and FQGNSA. The CDR3 nucleotides are TGTGCCAGCAGGGGGGCAGATACGCAGTATTTT. Translating gives CASRGADTQYF.

This chain links TRBV20-1 with TRBJ1-2; TRBD1 might be the D (5 bases). V was pared by 2 bases and J by 8 bases, with 18 bases between. In germline, CDR1 is DFQATT, CDR2 SNEGSKA (reference sequence). The CDR3 consists of 14 residues. As DNA, the CDR3 is TGCAGTGCTAGACCTATCTTGGCGGGGCACGGCTACACCTTC. This gives the protein CSARPILAGHGYTF.

In this sample, this clone turned up many times. The chain recombines TRBV5-6 with TRBJ1-5; the D gene is possibly TRBD1 (6 bases). CDR3 length equals 13 residues. Germline V lookup: CDR1 SGHDT, CDR2 YYEEEE. With 6 bases removed from V and 8 bases from J, the gap between germline ends came to 15 bases. As DNA, the CDR3 is TGTGCCAGCACCTCACAGGGTGCAGAGCCCCAGCATTTT. Protein product: CASTSQGAEPQHF.

This clone was seen many times. This sequence joins TRBV11-1 and TRBJ2-3, with a possible D match to TRBD2 (6 bases). CDR3 length equals 16 residues. In germline, CDR1 is SGHAT, CDR2 FQDESV (reference sequence). Trimming took 3 bases from V and 2 from J, leaving 15 bases between them. Here the CDR3 DNA reads TGTGCCAGCAGCTTTGCAATATTAGCGGTCACAGATACGCAGTATTTT. Protein product: CASSFAILAVTDTQYF.

This chain uses TRBV6-1 with TRBJ1-1; D uncertain. In germline, CDR1 is MNHNS, CDR2 SASEGT. The V end lost 3 bases, the J end lost 1 base, and 9 bases lay between the germline ends. CDR3 size: 14 residues. In nucleotides, the CDR3 is TGTGCCAGCAGTGACCGACACGAGAACACTGAAGCTTTCTTT. It is translated as CASSDRHENTEAFF.

This clone was recorded at least ten times. The chain combines TRBV6-1 with TRBJ2-2; D is possibly TRBD1 (6 bases). Trimming took off 1 base at V and 4 bases at J, with 16 bases between the two ends. The CDR3 sequence is 17 residues long. Germline V gives CDR1 MNHNS, CDR2 SASEGT. CDR3 sequence reads: CASSEGGTRQSTGELFF. Written as DNA, the CDR3 is TGTGCCAGCAGTGAAGGGGGGACAAGGCAGAGCACCGGGGAGCTGTTTTTT.

There are many counts of this clone. The chain combines TRBV7-2 with TRBJ2-6; tentative D call: TRBD1 (5 bases). V lost 11 bases and J 0 bases, leaving 14 bases between the germline ends. The CDR3 length is 15 residues. Germline loops: CDR1 SGHTA, CDR2 FQGNSA. The CDR3 is CASRLRDSGANVLTF. DNA of the CDR3: TGTGCCTCTCGACTCAGGGACTCTGGGGCCAACGTCCTGACTTTC.